The TCR beta chain under discussion was sequenced for a study of T cells in Graves' hyperthyroidism and ophthalmopathy. Across the study: Peripheral blood specimens were obtained at initial diagnosis, prior to any treatment.

The study, taken as a whole, reports: From stable hyperthyroidism, ophthalmopathy was separated by a 13 V-J model.

What was amplified from RNA transcripts were TCR beta CDR3 regions. First-round RT-PCR with HTBI primers amplified the TCR CDR3 region. TCRdb ran MiXCR on the multiplex PCR reads and lists one entry per CDR3 protein. The table lists roughly 700,000 distinct CDR3 sequences, approximately 15% of them singletons, with roughly 16% in the top ten. This clonotype was counted many times. Its specificity is unknown. Unmatched junction bases numbered 6, after V lost 5 bases and J lost 7 bases. This CDR3 comprises 15 residues. The source is a man aged 50-59 years with Graves' hyperthyroidism. The sample was blood. V is TRBV12-3 or TRBV12-4 and J is TRBJ2-1; TRBD2 agrees at 12 bases. The CDR3 coding sequence is TGTGCCAGCAGTGCCGCTAGCGGGAGGGGTAATGAGCAGTTCTTC. Translated: CASSAASGRGNEQFF.